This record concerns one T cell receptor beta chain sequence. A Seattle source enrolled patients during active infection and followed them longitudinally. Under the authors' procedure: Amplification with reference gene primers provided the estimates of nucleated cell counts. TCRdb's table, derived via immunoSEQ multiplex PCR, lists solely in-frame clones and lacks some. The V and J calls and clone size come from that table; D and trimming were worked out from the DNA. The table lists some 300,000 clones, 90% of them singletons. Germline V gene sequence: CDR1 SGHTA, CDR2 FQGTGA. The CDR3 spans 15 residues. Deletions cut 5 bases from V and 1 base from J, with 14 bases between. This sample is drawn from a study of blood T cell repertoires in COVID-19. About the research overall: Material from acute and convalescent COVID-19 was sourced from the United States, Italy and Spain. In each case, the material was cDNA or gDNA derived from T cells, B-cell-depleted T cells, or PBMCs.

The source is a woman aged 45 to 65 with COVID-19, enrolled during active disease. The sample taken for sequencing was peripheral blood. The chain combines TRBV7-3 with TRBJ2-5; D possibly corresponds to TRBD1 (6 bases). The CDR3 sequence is CASSRTGTVQETQYF. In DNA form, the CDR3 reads TGTGCCAGCAGCCGCACAGGGACGGTCCAAGAGACCCAGTACTTC.